This T cell receptor beta chain was sequenced in a study of T cell repertoires and HLA-DP antigens. The PCR primers covered 54 TRBV and 13 TRBJ segments. Data came from immunoSEQ multiplex PCR; TCRdb stores just in-frame clones and leaves some out. The sample contains about 73,000 clones, around three quarters of which appear only once. CD4+ T cells were isolated untouched, approximately 98% pure. Comment on this clone: No antigen is known for it.

The V segment lost 5 bases and the J segment 6 bases; nucleotides outside the gene matches: 13. The CDR3 covers 17 residues. Germline lookup yields CDR1 SGHTA and CDR2 FQGNSA. The J gene is TRBJ2-5, the V gene TRBV7-2, with TRBD2 identical over 12 bases. The receptor's source is a man aged 60-69 years in good health and CMV-seronegative. Sequencing was performed on CD4+ T cells from PBMCs. The CDR3 nucleotides are TGTGCCAGCAGCCCATCGACTAGCGGGGGAGCCGGACAGACCCAGTACTTC. Encoded protein: CASSPSTSGGAGQTQYF.